The 27 T cell receptor beta chains presented below share a single source sample, sequenced in a study of control samples from healthy donors and cancer patients. Measured with immunoSEQ multiplex PCR; TCRdb has only the in-frame clones, and not every one. Altogether hundreds of thousands of clones are present, over 75% being singletons, with the ten largest covering 5.5% to 8%. The sequenced material came from PBMCs. The source of these receptors is a man in his forties or fifties with head and neck cancer.

The chain joins TRBV27 to TRBJ1-5; TRBD1 matches 7 bases. Germline CDR1 and CDR2: MNHEY and SMNVEV (reference sequence). Unmatched junction bases numbered 10, after V lost 4 bases and J lost 7 bases. This CDR3 is built from 15 residues. CDR3 DNA sequence: TGTGCCAGCAGTTATTTCCCCAGGGGGGGACAGCCCCAGCATTTT. It translates to CASSYFPRGGQPQHF.

CDR3 region: CASSDSRIANEQFF. CDR3 nucleotides: TGTGCCAGCAGTGACTCGAGGATCGCCAATGAGCAGTTCTTC. The chain links TRBV6-4 to TRBJ2-1; D not certain. CDR3 length: 14 residues. Trimming removed 0 bases at V and 6 bases at J, with 9 bases between. CDR1 and CDR2 (germline): MRHNA, SNTAGT.

This chain uses TRBV5-4 with TRBJ2-7; 10 bases agree with TRBD1. V was pared by 10 bases and J by 1 base, with 8 bases of the junction left unmatched. CDR3 length: 14 residues. In germline, CDR1 is SGHNT, CDR2 YYREEE (reference sequence). Here the CDR3 reads CAWDRDRGSYEQYF. The CDR3 DNA reads as TGTGCCTGGGACCGGGACAGGGGATCCTACGAGCAGTACTTC.

The chain has TRBV10-1 and TRBJ2-1; TRBD1 matches 8 bases. The junction had 8 bases not matched to a gene; V was cut back by 3 bases and J by 4 bases. This CDR3 has 16 amino acids. Germline V lookup: CDR1 WNHNN, CDR2 SYGVQD (reference sequence). CDR3 sequence reads: CASSDPTGGTYNEQFF. The CDR3, as DNA: TGCGCCAGCAGTGACCCCACAGGGGGAACGTACAATGAGCAGTTCTTC.

V and J are TRBV29-1 and TRBJ2-6; a possible D gene is TRBD1 (7 bases). V lost 4 bases to trimming and J lost 1 base, with 14 bases between them. This CDR3 has 16 amino acids. The V gene's germline CDR1 is SQVTM and CDR2 ANQGSEA. CDR3 loop: CSVVAQGGSGANVLTF. In DNA form, the CDR3 reads TGCAGCGTTGTGGCTCAGGGGGGTTCTGGGGCCAACGTCCTGACTTTC.

J is TRBJ1-2 and V is TRBV10-3; weak D call: TRBD1 (5 bases). The CDR3 runs 13 residues. V was shortened by 0 bases and J by 5 bases, with 7 bases between the two germline ends. Germline V gene data show CDR1 as ENHRY and CDR2 as SYGVKD. The CDR3 region is CAISESDRYGYTF. The CDR3 nucleotides read TGTGCCATCAGTGAGTCCGACAGATATGGCTACACCTTC.

The J gene is TRBJ1-4, the V gene TRBV3-1 (or the pseudogene TRBV3-2); 7 positions match TRBD1. Germline loops: CDR1 LGHDT, CDR2 YNNKEL (reference sequence). Losses at the gene ends were 4 bases for V and 1 base for J; bases not matched to a gene: 9. The CDR3 extends over 17 amino acids. CDR3 amino acids: CASSRNIAGGTNEKLFF. The DNA for the CDR3 is TGTGCCAGCAGCCGGAACATCGCAGGGGGAACTAATGAAAAACTGTTTTTT.

CDR3 in DNA: TGTGCCAGCAGCTCCACGATAGGTAGCGGGCGAGTGGGAGAGACCCAGTACTTC. This translates into CASSSTIGSGRVGETQYF. The chain joins TRBV7-9 to TRBJ2-5; TRBD2 agrees at 7 bases. This CDR3 region has 18 residues. Trimming cost V 4 bases and J 4 bases; bases outside gene matches: 18. CDR1 and CDR2 from the germline V gene are SEHNR and FQNEAQ (reference sequence).

The gene calls are TRBV11-2 and TRBJ2-5, with 8 bases aligning to TRBD2. V gave up 5 bases and J gave up 4 bases; unmatched junction bases: 9. The length of the CDR3 is 15 residues. Per germline, CDR1 SGHAT and CDR2 FQNNGV. DNA of the CDR3: TGTGCCAGCAGCCTACGCGGGGGGCCGGGAGAGACCCAGTACTTC. Its translation: CASSLRGGPGETQYF.

This chain uses TRBV12-5 with TRBJ2-6, with D hard to call. The CDR3 contains 17 residues. Trimming removed 4 bases from V and 4 bases from J, with 17 bases in between. Germline CDR1 reads LGHNT; CDR2 reads FRNRAP. CDR3 sequence: CASGSRTGQWGANVLTF. The CDR3 DNA is TGTGCTAGTGGTTCCCGGACCGGCCAATGGGGGGCCAACGTCCTGACTTTC.

The rearrangement uses TRBV4-2 and TRBJ2-1; D tentatively reads TRBD1 or TRBD2 (5 bases each). The germline CDR1 and CDR2 sequences are LGHNA and YNFKEQ. This CDR3 contains 16 residues. V was pared by 2 bases and J by 4 bases, with 15 bases between. CDR3 sequence: CASSQPTASGYNEQFF. CDR3 nucleotide sequence: TGTGCCAGCAGCCAACCGACAGCGTCGGGGTACAATGAGCAGTTCTTC.

Of note for this clone: Other DNA variants within this sample encode the same CDR3. The gene calls are TRBV5-1 and TRBJ1-5; D may be TRBD1 (5 bases). V was clipped by 4 bases and J by 1 base, with 12 bases between them. Germline V gene sequence: CDR1 SGHRS, CDR2 YFSETQ. The CDR3 is made up of 15 amino acids. Here the CDR3 reads CASSLSGVSNQPQHF. CDR3 coding DNA: TGCGCCAGCAGCCTCTCGGGGGTGAGCAATCAGCCCCAGCATTTT.

The rearrangement joins TRBV18 to TRBJ2-5; a possible D gene is TRBD2 (6 bases). V lost 3 bases and J 11 bases, leaving 13 bases between the germline ends. Germline V CDR1 and CDR2: KGHSH, LQKENI. The CDR3 covers 12 residues. This CDR3 reads CASSPAEGSQYF. The CDR3 nucleotides read TGTGCCAGCTCACCGGCGGAGGGGTCTCAGTACTTC. The whole variable domain, filled in from reference TRBV18 and TRBJ2-5, reads NAGVMQNPRHLVRRRGQEARLRCSPMKGHSHVYWYRQLPEEGLKFMVYLQKENIIDESGMPKERFSAEFPKEGPSILRIQQVVRGDSAAYFCASSPAEGSQYFGPGTRLLVL.

The chain employs TRBV28 and TRBJ2-7; D might be TRBD1 or TRBD2, each matching 5 bases. Trimming removed 2 bases at V and 6 bases at J, with 17 bases between. The CDR3 length is 15 residues. The germline gives CDR1 MDHEN, CDR2 SYDVKM. The CDR3 spells CASSLTGPWSREQYF. The CDR3 DNA follows: TGTGCCAGCAGTTTAACGGGGCCTTGGTCGCGCGAGCAGTACTTC.

The chain uses TRBV27 and TRBJ2-1, with 10 bases matching TRBD1. CDR3 length: 14 residues. Germline V gene data show CDR1 as MNHEY and CDR2 as SMNVEV (reference sequence). Trimming cost V 5 bases and J 15 bases; bases outside gene matches: 13. The CDR3 protein is CASSPLGQGVEGFF. DNA for the CDR3: TGTGCCAGCAGTCCCCTTGGACAGGGGGTCGAGGGGTTCTTC.

The DNA for the CDR3 is TGTGCCAGCGAACAAGGGGTGGTGGCCACTGAAGCTTTCTTT. Protein product: CASEQGVVATEAFF. The rearrangement joins TRBV7-9 to TRBJ1-1, with TRBD1 as a possible D gene (5 bases). The CDR3 totals 14 residues. V was cut by 8 bases and J by 4 bases, with 17 bases left in between. Germline V gene sequence: CDR1 SEHNR, CDR2 FQNEAQ (reference sequence).

The chain is built from TRBV30 and TRBJ1-5, with a weak D call TRBD1 (6 bases). Germline CDR1 reads GTSNPN; CDR2 reads SVGIG (reference sequence). The CDR3 has 16 residues. Trimming pared 1 base from V and 5 bases from J, leaving 18 bases between. The CDR3 loop reads CAWSEGGRAGDQPQHF. The CDR3 DNA is TGTGCCTGGAGTGAGGGAGGTCGGGCAGGGGATCAGCCCCAGCATTTT.

This chain connects TRBV5-1 to TRBJ2-7; D unresolved. This CDR3 region has 15 residues. Trimming cost V 4 bases and J 3 bases, with 17 bases left between them. Germline V gene lookup returns CDR1 SGHRS and CDR2 YFSETQ. The CDR3 region has the DNA TGCGCCAGCAGCCCGAGACAAGGGAAGAACTACGAGCAGTACTTC. Its protein product is CASSPRQGKNYEQYF.

The chain is built from TRBV9 and TRBJ2-2, with 7 bases that match TRBD1. V was clipped by 3 bases and J by 0 bases; unmatched bases: 2. The CDR3 has 15 residues. Germline CDR1 SGDLS, CDR2 YYNGEE. This chain's CDR3 is CASSGGQSNTGELFF. The CDR3 DNA sequence: TGTGCCAGCAGCGGGGGACAGTCGAACACCGGGGAGCTGTTTTTT.

The count of this clone is one. The V call is TRBV6-2 or TRBV6-3, the J call TRBJ1-2, with no clear D. The germline gives CDR1 MNHEY, CDR2 SVGEGT. This CDR3 is 14 amino acids long. Trimming removed 2 bases at V and 8 bases at J, with 15 bases between. The CDR3 DNA reads as TGTGCCAGCAGTTACGGAGGGATGAGAGGAGGCTACACCTTC. Residues: CASSYGGMRGGYTF.

The chain is built from TRBV30 and TRBJ2-3; TRBD2 agrees at 10 bases. The CDR3 has 14 amino acids. Germline trimming cut 6 bases from V and 3 bases from J; bases unmatched to any gene: 6. CDR1 GTSNPN and CDR2 SVGIG come from the germline V gene (reference sequence). CDR3 in DNA: TGTGCCTGCAGAAGCGGGAGGGTAACAGATACGCAGTATTTT. Translated, it gives CACRSGRVTDTQYF.

The chain uses TRBV5-6 and TRBJ1-5, with TRBD1 matching 8 bases. After removal of 4 bases from V and 7 bases from J, the junction contained 10 bases not matched to a gene. This CDR3 region has 15 residues. Germline V lookup: CDR1 SGHDT, CDR2 YYEEEE. The CDR3 spells CASSKRTGSYQPQHF. CDR3 in DNA: TGTGCCAGCAGCAAGCGGACAGGGTCTTACCAGCCCCAGCATTTT.

The V and J genes are TRBV28 and TRBJ1-1; D possibly corresponds to TRBD1 (6 bases). V lost 2 bases to trimming and J lost 4 bases, with 11 bases between them. The CDR3 length is 14 residues. Looked up from germline, CDR1 is MDHEN and CDR2 is SYDVKM. CDR3 nucleotide sequence: TGTGCCAGCAGTTTAAACCGCAGGGGCACTGAAGCTTTCTTT. The encoded protein is CASSLNRRGTEAFF.

This rearrangement joins TRBV6-6 to TRBJ1-2, with 9 bases lining up with TRBD1. CDR3 length equals 14 residues. V trimming: 5 bases; J trimming: 8 bases; junction bases outside the gene matches: 9. Germline V gene data show CDR1 as MNHNY and CDR2 as SVGAGI (reference sequence). Here the CDR3 reads CASSPRDREGGYTF. CDR3 DNA sequence: TGTGCCAGCAGTCCCCGGGACAGGGAAGGCGGCTACACCTTC.

J is TRBJ2-5 and V is TRBV5-1, with TRBD2 identical over 9 bases. The CDR3 contains 14 residues. Germline V gene lookup returns CDR1 SGHRS and CDR2 YFSETQ. V shed 4 bases and J 5 bases; nucleotides not matched to a gene: 6. CDR3 bases: TGCGCCAGCAGCGGCGGGGGGGATCGGGAGACCCAGTACTTC. It encodes CASSGGGDRETQYF.

The J gene is TRBJ1-4, the V gene TRBV18, with TRBD1 identical over 11 bases. The germline gives CDR1 KGHSH, CDR2 LQKENI. Unmatched junction bases numbered 5, after V lost 3 bases and J lost 2 bases. The CDR3 has 17 amino acids. The CDR3: CASSPSRTGGTNEKLFF. The CDR3 DNA is TGTGCCAGCTCACCCAGTAGGACAGGGGGCACTAATGAAAAACTGTTTTTT.

The chain has TRBV6-5 and TRBJ1-1, with D maybe TRBD1 (6 bases). Germline values: CDR1 MNHEY, CDR2 SVGAGI. Trimming left V 2 bases short and J 1 base short, with 14 bases between. This CDR3 spans 16 amino acids. CDR3 region: CASSYEPGGGNTEAFF. The CDR3, as DNA: TGTGCCAGCAGTTACGAGCCCGGGGGCGGGAACACTGAAGCTTTCTTT.